These 9 T cell receptor beta chains were all obtained from the same sample, sequenced in a study of blood T cell repertoires in COVID-19. Method: immunoSEQ multiplex PCR; TCRdb's copy keeps in-frame clones and lacks some. The sample consists of roughly 200,000 clones, 85% to 90% of them appearing once. The sample consisted of peripheral blood. These receptors came from an elderly man with acute or convalescent COVID-19.

In this sample, this clone turned up a few times. The rearrangement uses TRBV2 and TRBJ2-1; 8 bases agree with TRBD1. This CDR3 has 14 residues. The J segment lost 8 bases and the V segment lost 3 bases, leaving 6 bases of the junction unmatched. CDR1 SNHLY and CDR2 FYNNEI come from the germline V gene. The CDR3 nucleotides read TGTGCCAGCAGTGAGAGGACAGGGAAGGATGAGCAGTTCTTC. It is translated as CASSERTGKDEQFF.

V and J are TRBV6-4 and TRBJ2-1; 15 nucleotides line up with TRBD2. V shed 5 bases, J shed 10 bases, and the junction held 6 bases outside the gene matches. This CDR3 is 15 amino acids long. Germline assignment: CDR1 MRHNA and CDR2 SNTAGT. This CDR3 is CASSPRTSGRVEQFF. The CDR3 nucleotides read TGTGCCAGCAGTCCCCGGACTAGCGGGAGGGTCGAGCAGTTCTTC.

The rearrangement links TRBV20-1 to TRBJ2-1; D not resolved. Trimming removed 1 base from V and 8 bases from J, with 6 bases in between. CDR1 is DFQATT and CDR2 is SNEGSKA in the germline V gene (reference sequence). The CDR3 covers 11 residues. The CDR3 is CSARALYEQFF. The DNA of the CDR3 is TGCAGTGCTAGAGCCCTTTATGAGCAGTTCTTC.

This clone was counted a single time. The chain has TRBV6-5 and TRBJ1-2; D might be TRBD1 (5 bases). Trimming pared 7 bases from V and 7 bases from J, leaving 16 bases between. CDR1 is MNHEY and CDR2 is SVGAGI in the germline V gene. The CDR3 sequence is 13 residues long. In nucleotides, the CDR3 is TGTGCCAGCACCCCAGGACACTGGTTTGGCTACACCTTC. Its translation: CASTPGHWFGYTF.

The chain recombines TRBV6-2 or TRBV6-3 with TRBJ2-7; TRBD2 agrees at 14 bases. Germline assignment: CDR1 MNHEY and CDR2 SVGEGT. V trimming: 6 bases; J trimming: 6 bases; junction bases outside the gene matches: 7. The CDR3 loop spans 15 amino acids. CDR3 DNA sequence: TGTGCCAGCAGCGAGGGACTAGCGGGAGTTGCCGAGCAGTACGTC. This codes for CASSEGLAGVAEQYV.

The rearrangement joins TRBV11-2 to TRBJ2-2; 10 bases are shared with TRBD2. CDR1 SGHAT and CDR2 FQNNGV come from the germline V gene. Trimming at V came to 5 bases and at J to 7 bases, leaving 7 bases not matched to a gene. This CDR3 is built from 15 residues. This CDR3 reads CASSELAGSGGELFF. CDR3 coding DNA: TGTGCCAGCAGCGAACTAGCGGGAAGCGGCGGGGAGCTGTTTTTT.

V and J are TRBV11-3 and TRBJ1-1; 9 bases are shared with TRBD1. Trimming at V came to 5 bases and at J to 3 bases, leaving 16 bases not matched to a gene. The germline V gene encodes CDR1 SGHNT and CDR2 YENEEA. CDR3 length equals 18 residues. Written as DNA, the CDR3 is TGTGCCAGCAGCCCCGAGGGGTGGCTACAGGGGGCCGACACTGAAGCTTTCTTT. It yields the protein CASSPEGWLQGADTEAFF.

This chain links TRBV11-2 with TRBJ2-1; 10 nucleotides align to TRBD2. The CDR3 contains 17 residues. V dropped 3 bases and J dropped 7; count of bases not matched to a gene: 12. Germline-derived CDR1 and CDR2 are SGHAT and FQNNGV. CDR3 DNA: TGTGCCAGCAGCTTCACCACCGGGACTAGCGTGAGGAATGAGCAGTTCTTC. As protein: CASSFTTGTSVRNEQFF.

The genes are TRBV10-3 and TRBJ2-1; TRBD2 matches 8 bases. Germline CDR1 reads ENHRY; CDR2 reads SYGVKD. Losses at the gene ends were 4 bases for V and 6 bases for J; bases not matched to a gene: 5. This CDR3 has 14 residues. CDR3 DNA: TGTGCCATCAGTGGCCAGCGGGAGTCCAATGAGCAGTTCTTC. Its translation is CAISGQRESNEQFF.